Detailed here is one T cell receptor beta chain. These data belong to a study of blood T cells in healthy people across ages. For the second PCR, which ran for about 7 to 11 cycles, a sample-barcoded 5' primer and a J-beta primer mix were used. Via MiXCR, TCRdb re-called the 5' RACE reads, giving one row per CDR3 protein. Of around 900,000 distinct CDR3 sequences listed, 51% are singletons. The CDR3 has 16 amino acids. Germline-derived CDR1 and CDR2 are SNHLY and FYNNEI. Trimming shortened V by 0 bases and J by 2 bases, and 12 bases separated the two germline ends. The sample taken for sequencing was blood. This TCR was recovered from an older woman in good health. The gene calls are TRBV2 and TRBJ2-3; no definite D call. CDR3 loop: CASSEAYRSDTDTQYF. The CDR3 DNA sequence: TGTGCCAGCAGTGAAGCGTACCGGAGCGACACAGATACGCAGTATTTT.